Presented here are 21 T cell receptor beta chains from one specimen sequenced in a study of blood T cell repertoires in COVID-19. Only in-frame clones appear in the TCRdb table, and some are missing; sequencing was by immunoSEQ multiplex PCR. The table shows about 52,000 clones, with about 88% occurring only once. Sequencing was performed on peripheral blood. These receptors were taken from a human donor with active COVID-19. The donor label of this sample is uncertain.

This clone was observed a handful of times. The chain links TRBV6-1 to TRBJ2-2, with 8 positions matching TRBD2. Germline CDR1 MNHNS, CDR2 SASEGT. After removal of 3 bases from V and 6 bases from J, the junction contained 3 bases not matched to a gene. This CDR3 is 14 amino acids long. The CDR3 protein is CASSDRGGAGELFF. CDR3 sequence (DNA): TGTGCCAGCAGTGATCGGGGGGGAGCCGGGGAGCTGTTTTTT.

The chain employs TRBV5-6 and TRBJ1-5, with TRBD1 matching 10 bases. CDR3 length equals 14 residues. Germline values: CDR1 SGHDT, CDR2 YYEEEE. After removal of 3 bases from V and 6 bases from J, the junction contained 3 bases not matched to a gene. As DNA, the CDR3 is TGTGCCAGCAGCTCCGGGACAGGGGTTCAGCCCCAGCATTTT. Translating it yields CASSSGTGVQPQHF.

J is TRBJ1-1 and V is TRBV11-2; the D gene is possibly TRBD1 (5 bases). This CDR3 is built from 16 residues. Germline lookup yields CDR1 SGHAT and CDR2 FQNNGV. Deletions cut 5 bases from V and 3 bases from J, with 19 bases between. CDR3 protein: CASSLRGAGRDTEAFF. The CDR3 DNA reads as TGTGCCAGCAGCCTACGAGGGGCCGGGAGGGACACTGAAGCTTTCTTT.

This sequence joins TRBV15 and TRBJ2-2; TRBD2 might be the D (5 bases). This CDR3 is built from 14 residues. With 3 bases removed from V and 4 bases from J, the gap between germline ends came to 9 bases. The germline gives CDR1 LNHNV, CDR2 YYDKDF (reference sequence). CDR3 coding DNA: TGTGCCACCAGCAGGGACTTTATCACCGGGGAGCTGTTTTTT. Protein product: CATSRDFITGELFF.

This clone has just one count. The rearrangement uses TRBV27 and TRBJ2-3; D unclear. Germline CDR1 is MNHEY and CDR2 is SMNVEV (reference sequence). The CDR3 has 12 amino acids. V was pared by 3 bases and J by 2 bases, with 3 bases between. In nucleotides, the CDR3 is TGTGCCAGCAGTTTCTCCACAGATACGCAGTATTTT. Its protein product is CASSFSTDTQYF.

This chain joins TRBV5-1 and TRBJ2-1; 9 positions agree with TRBD2. The CDR3 consists of 16 residues. CDR1 SGHRS and CDR2 YFSETQ come from the germline V gene. J was trimmed by 2 bases and V by 4 bases; bases with no gene match: 7. The DNA of the CDR3 is TGCGCCAGCAGCCCACCCCTAGCGGGGACCTACAATGAGCAGTTCTTC. Its translation is CASSPPLAGTYNEQFF. Looking up the rest from reference TRBV5-1 and TRBJ2-1 gives the full variable domain: KAGVTQTPRYLIKTRGQQVTLSCSPISGHRSVSWYQQTPGQGLQFLFEYFSETQRNKGNFPGRFSGRQFSNSRSEMNVSTLELGDSALYLCASSPPLAGTYNEQFFGPGTRLTVL.

The V and J genes are TRBV10-3 and TRBJ1-1, with D possibly matching TRBD1 (5 bases). Germline V gene data show CDR1 as ENHRY and CDR2 as SYGVKD. The V and J ends lost 8 bases and 1 base respectively, with 11 bases between them. The CDR3 covers 13 residues. CDR3 sequence (DNA): TGTGCCATCTCCGGGGGAGCGAACACTGAAGCTTTCTTT. Its translation: CAISGGANTEAFF.

The chain employs TRBV18 and TRBJ2-1; 10 bases agree with TRBD1. CDR1 is KGHSH and CDR2 is LQKENI in the germline V gene. The CDR3 sequence is 14 residues long. Losses at the gene ends were 3 bases for V and 9 bases for J; bases not matched to a gene: 5. CDR3 DNA: TGTGCCAGCTCACCCGGGGGGACAGGGGTTGAGCAGTTCTTC. Amino acids: CASSPGGTGVEQFF.

V is TRBV6-2 or TRBV6-3 and J is TRBJ1-2; TRBD1 is a possible D gene (6 bases). The CDR3 covers 15 residues. Germline V gene data show CDR1 as MNHEY and CDR2 as SVGEGT. With 5 bases removed from V and 8 bases from J, the gap between germline ends came to 21 bases. The CDR3: CASSQRKQGSEGYTF. CDR3 nucleotide sequence: TGTGCCAGCAGTCAGCGAAAACAGGGTTCTGAGGGCTACACCTTC.

The chain has TRBV19 and TRBJ1-5; D gene unclear. The CDR3 sequence is 14 residues long. Deletions cut 6 bases from V and 4 bases from J, with 13 bases between. Germline CDR1 LNHDA, CDR2 SQIVND (reference sequence). CDR3: CASRFGVPNQPQHF. In nucleotides, the CDR3 is TGTGCCAGTAGGTTTGGAGTACCAAATCAGCCCCAGCATTTT.

The CDR3 DNA reads as TGTGCCAGTAGTGTCCCAGGCCTTGGTGAAAAACTGTTTTTT. Translation gives CASSVPGLGEKLFF. This chain joins TRBV19 and TRBJ1-4; D is ambiguous. Trimming removed 5 bases from V and 7 bases from J, with 14 bases in between. The V gene's germline CDR1 is LNHDA and CDR2 SQIVND (reference sequence). The length of the CDR3 is 14 residues.

The rearrangement uses TRBV9 and TRBJ2-2; D is ambiguous. The ends were cut back, 6 bases at V and 8 bases at J, with 11 bases in the middle. This CDR3 has 12 amino acids. The germline V gene has CDR1 SGDLS and CDR2 YYNGEE. CDR3 sequence reads: CASNRQEGELFF. The CDR3 coding sequence is TGTGCCAGCAACAGACAAGAGGGGGAGCTGTTTTTT.

The chain recombines TRBV6-5 with TRBJ1-6; D may be TRBD1 (6 bases). Germline CDR1 and CDR2: MNHEY and SVGAGI. V was clipped by 4 bases and J by 10 bases, with 17 bases between them. This CDR3 contains 15 residues. CDR3 protein: CASSFSWQGSSPLHF. For the CDR3, the DNA is TGTGCCAGCAGTTTTTCGTGGCAGGGGAGCTCACCCCTCCACTTT.

The chain is built from TRBV4-3 and TRBJ2-2; possible D gene TRBD1, 6 bases. CDR1 and CDR2 (germline): LGHNA, YSLEER. The CDR3 is made up of 15 amino acids. Trimming pared 4 bases from V and 6 bases from J, leaving 15 bases between. This CDR3 reads CASSPTTGIPGELFF. As DNA, the CDR3 is TGCGCCAGCAGCCCTACTACAGGGATTCCCGGGGAGCTGTTTTTT.

This sequence joins TRBV5-6 and TRBJ2-7; TRBD1 is a possible D gene (5 bases). This CDR3 region has 14 residues. Germline-derived CDR1 and CDR2 are SGHDT and YYEEEE. Deletions cut 4 bases from V and 2 bases from J, with 13 bases between. The CDR3: CASSPGLGPYEQYF. CDR3 sequence (DNA): TGTGCCAGCAGCCCCGGCCTGGGGCCCTACGAGCAGTACTTC.

This clone was detected once. The V call is TRBV19, the J call TRBJ1-2, with no clear D. Germline-derived CDR1 and CDR2 are LNHDA and SQIVND (reference sequence). This CDR3 is built from 15 residues. The germline V and J ends were trimmed by 6 bases and 5 bases, with 19 bases remaining between them. CDR3 amino acids: CASSTQQRVNYGYTF. The CDR3 DNA reads TGTGCCAGTAGCACCCAACAGCGGGTTAATTATGGCTACACCTTC.

The V gene is TRBV7-8, the J gene TRBJ2-7; TRBD2 aligns across 9 bases. The V segment lost 10 bases and the J segment 8 bases; nucleotides outside the gene matches: 12. CDR3 length: 13 residues. The germline gives CDR1 SGHVS, CDR2 FQNEAQ. The CDR3 region has the DNA TGTGCCACCACGGGACTAGCTGTAACCAAGCAGTACTTC. This codes for CATTGLAVTKQYF.

This chain links TRBV6-5 with TRBJ1-1; D gene unclear. Per germline, CDR1 MNHEY and CDR2 SVGAGI. CDR3 size: 13 residues. The ends were cut back, 2 bases at V and 3 bases at J, with 7 bases in the middle. CDR3 nucleotide sequence: TGTGCCAGCAGTTACGCACATTACACTGAAGCTTTCTTT. As protein: CASSYAHYTEAFF.

The V gene is TRBV6-5, the J gene TRBJ1-2; D call uncertain. CDR1 MNHEY and CDR2 SVGAGI come from the germline V gene. The CDR3 is made up of 16 amino acids. V lost 0 bases and J 8 bases, leaving 19 bases between the germline ends. The CDR3 loop reads CASSYSGVSVVGGYTF. The DNA for the CDR3 is TGTGCCAGCAGTTACTCAGGCGTCAGCGTAGTCGGCGGCTACACCTTC.

This chain connects TRBV27 to TRBJ1-6; D is possibly TRBD1 (6 bases). With 5 bases removed from V and 6 bases from J, the gap between germline ends came to 14 bases. The CDR3 is 15 amino acids. Germline CDR1 and CDR2: MNHEY and SMNVEV (reference sequence). CDR3 residues: CASSPLTGLNSPLHF. In DNA form, the CDR3 reads TGTGCCAGCAGTCCTCTGACAGGCCTTAATTCACCCCTCCACTTT.

This clone was seen a handful of times. The chain is built from TRBV5-1 and TRBJ2-3; TRBD1 might be the D (6 bases). This CDR3 has 14 residues. Trimming left V 7 bases short and J 2 bases short, with 14 bases between. Germline V gives CDR1 SGHRS, CDR2 YFSETQ. DNA for the CDR3: TGCGCCAGCCACCCCAGACAGGTCACAGATACGCAGTATTTT. Translated, it gives CASHPRQVTDTQYF.